This T cell receptor beta chain was identified in a study of blood T cell repertoires in COVID-19. Study overall: Samples representing acute and convalescent COVID-19 were sourced from the United States, Italy and Spain. PBMCs, B-cell-depleted T cells, or T cells were the source of the cDNA or gDNA that made up the material.

CDR1 and CDR2 from the germline V gene are SQVTM and ANQGSEA. V dropped 6 bases and J dropped 4 bases, with 21 bases sitting between them. The CDR3 is 15 residues long. Original analysis: Amplifying reference gene primers gave estimates of nucleated cell counts. Method: immunoSEQ multiplex PCR; TCRdb's copy keeps in-frame clones and lacks some. V and J calls and clone size come straight from that table; D and trimming were deduced from the DNA. This sample yields some 200,000 clones, of which roughly 80% are seen a single time; 8% to 13% belongs to the top ten. This TCR came from an elderly woman with acute or convalescent COVID-19. Sample: peripheral blood. The gene calls are TRBV29-1 and TRBJ1-2, with a tentative D call TRBD1 (6 bases). As DNA, the CDR3 is TGCAGCGTCGGGGCCTTACAGGGTACAAGCTATGGCTACACCTTC. The encoded protein is CSVGALQGTSYGYTF.